A selection of T cell receptor beta chains follows, all from one sample in a study of a mutant IDH1 vaccine in newly diagnosed glioma. Using immunoSEQ multiplex PCR, the repertoire was profiled, and TCRdb retains in-frame clones only, with some absent. In the table there are about 56,000 clones, over 80% of which are singletons. No antigen has been assigned to these receptors. The specimen comprised PBMCs, sampled from a glioma patient whose treatment included an IDH1 peptide vaccine. These receptors all come from a woman in her 50s with glioma. The CDR3 runs from the conserved cysteine through the conserved F or W. The order of the fields is clone size, J gene, V gene, D gene, CDR3 protein, CDR3 DNA. A D gene is named only where the DNA matches it firmly. Expanded clones are given a class, and other clones once, few, many or no size at all.

clone size: -
J gene: TRBJ1-6
V gene: TRBV19
D gene: -
CDR3 protein: CASSIKGGNSPLHF
CDR3 DNA: TGTGCCAGTAGTATTAAGGGGGGTAATTCACCCCTCCACTTT

clone size: once
J gene: TRBJ1-1
V gene: TRBV6-1
D gene: -
CDR3 protein: CASSEGPEAFF
CDR3 DNA: TGTGCCAGCAGTGAAGGGCCTGAAGCTTTCTTT

clone size: -
J gene: TRBJ2-5
V gene: TRBV28
D gene: -
CDR3 protein: CASSLREQTQYF
CDR3 DNA: TGTGCCAGCAGTTTAAGGGAGCAGACCCAGTACTTC

clone size: few
J gene: TRBJ2-2
V gene: TRBV7-3
D gene: TRBD1
CDR3 protein: CASSSGQMANTGELFF
CDR3 DNA: TGTGCCAGCAGCTCGGGACAGATGGCGAACACCGGGGAGCTGTTTTTT

clone size: once
J gene: TRBJ2-7
V gene: TRBV6-1
D gene: -
CDR3 protein: CASSEPARQQYF
CDR3 DNA: TGTGCCAGCAGTGAACCCGCCAGGCAGCAGTACTTC

clone size: -
J gene: TRBJ2-2
V gene: TRBV7-8
D gene: TRBD2
CDR3 protein: CASSRTSGGVANTGELFF
CDR3 DNA: TGTGCCAGCAGTCGGACTAGCGGGGGGGTAGCGAACACCGGGGAGCTGTTTTTT

clone size: -
J gene: TRBJ1-2
V gene: TRBV4-3
D gene: -
CDR3 protein: CASSQVSQGGYTF
CDR3 DNA: TGCGCCAGCAGCCAAGTTTCGCAGGGGGGCTACACCTTC

clone size: -
J gene: TRBJ1-2
V gene: TRBV30
D gene: TRBD1
CDR3 protein: CAWRPDRAKYGYTF
CDR3 DNA: TGTGCCTGGAGACCGGACAGGGCGAAATATGGCTACACCTTC

clone size: -
J gene: TRBJ2-5
V gene: TRBV5-1
D gene: TRBD2
CDR3 protein: CASSPYGGAGETQYF
CDR3 DNA: TGCGCCAGCAGCCCCTACGGGGGGGCCGGGGAGACCCAGTACTTC

clone size: -
J gene: TRBJ1-2
V gene: TRBV6-1
D gene: -
CDR3 protein: CASSGGTF
CDR3 DNA: TGTGCCAGCAGTGGGGGGACTTTC

clone size: -
J gene: TRBJ1-1
V gene: TRBV6-5
D gene: -
CDR3 protein: CASRQRLNTEAFF
CDR3 DNA: TGTGCCAGCAGACAAAGACTGAACACTGAAGCTTTCTTT

clone size: -
J gene: TRBJ1-2
V gene: TRBV6-1
D gene: -
CDR3 protein: CASSERRDRIYGYTF
CDR3 DNA: TGTGCCAGCAGTGAGCGAAGAGACAGAATATATGGCTACACCTTC

clone size: -
J gene: TRBJ2-7
V gene: TRBV7-6
D gene: -
CDR3 protein: CASSSYHSYEQYF
CDR3 DNA: TGTGCCAGCAGCTCATACCACAGCTACGAGCAGTACTTC

clone size: few
J gene: TRBJ1-1
V gene: TRBV6-4
D gene: -
CDR3 protein: CASSDSDRNTEAFF
CDR3 DNA: TGTGCCAGCAGTGACTCGGACAGGAACACTGAAGCTTTCTTT

clone size: -
J gene: TRBJ1-1
V gene: TRBV13
D gene: TRBD1
CDR3 protein: CASSWGQRNTEAFF
CDR3 DNA: TGTGCCAGCAGCTGGGGACAGAGAAACACTGAAGCTTTCTTT

clone size: -
J gene: TRBJ2-7
V gene: TRBV7-3
D gene: -
CDR3 protein: CASSLVGSGGEQYF
CDR3 DNA: TGTGCCAGCAGCTTGGTGGGTTCCGGCGGCGAGCAGTACTTC

clone size: -
J gene: TRBJ1-6
V gene: TRBV4-2
D gene: -
CDR3 protein: CASSQDSSYNSPLHF
CDR3 DNA: TGTGCCAGCAGCCAAGACAGCTCCTATAATTCACCCCTCCACTTT

clone size: -
J gene: TRBJ1-1
V gene: TRBV4-2
D gene: -
CDR3 protein: CASSLGWNTEAFF
CDR3 DNA: TGTGCCAGCAGCCTTGGGTGGAACACTGAAGCTTTCTTT

clone size: -
J gene: TRBJ2-7
V gene: TRBV9
D gene: -
CDR3 protein: CASSAGPSSYEQYF
CDR3 DNA: TGTGCCAGCAGCGCCGGCCCCAGCTCCTACGAGCAGTACTTC

clone size: -
J gene: TRBJ2-2
V gene: TRBV6-6
D gene: -
CDR3 protein: CASTAKSTGELFF
CDR3 DNA: TGTGCCAGCACCGCGAAGAGCACCGGGGAGCTGTTTTTT

clone size: -
J gene: TRBJ2-6
V gene: TRBV9
D gene: -
CDR3 protein: CASKSSGANVLTF
CDR3 DNA: TGTGCCAGCAAGAGCTCTGGGGCCAACGTCCTGACTTTC

clone size: -
J gene: TRBJ1-2
V gene: TRBV5-4
D gene: TRBD1
CDR3 protein: CASSWARQGGYGYTF
CDR3 DNA: TGTGCCAGCAGCTGGGCCCGACAGGGCGGCTATGGCTACACCTTC

clone size: -
J gene: TRBJ2-7
V gene: TRBV7-9
D gene: TRBD1
CDR3 protein: CASTQWQGANEQYF
CDR3 DNA: TGTGCCAGCACCCAATGGCAGGGGGCGAACGAGCAGTACTTC

clone size: -
J gene: TRBJ1-1
V gene: TRBV19
D gene: -
CDR3 protein: CASSIRGGNTEAFF
CDR3 DNA: TGTGCCAGTAGTATAAGAGGGGGGAACACTGAAGCTTTCTTT

clone size: -
J gene: TRBJ2-7
V gene: TRBV11-2
D gene: -
CDR3 protein: CASSLERQSGQYF
CDR3 DNA: TGTGCCAGCAGCTTAGAGAGACAGAGCGGACAGTACTTC

clone size: -
J gene: TRBJ2-7
V gene: TRBV7-2
D gene: -
CDR3 protein: CASSLAGVSYEQYF
CDR3 DNA: TGTGCCAGCAGCCTGGCGGGTGTCTCCTACGAGCAGTACTTC

clone size: -
J gene: TRBJ1-5
V gene: TRBV7-2
D gene: -
CDR3 protein: CASGTYRDQPQHF
CDR3 DNA: TGTGCCAGCGGGACATATAGGGATCAGCCCCAGCATTTT

clone size: medium-sized
J gene: TRBJ1-2
V gene: TRBV6-5
D gene: -
CDR3 protein: CASTRRDGYTF
CDR3 DNA: TGTGCCAGCACTCGGAGAGATGGCTACACCTTC

clone size: -
J gene: TRBJ1-1
V gene: TRBV5-6
D gene: -
CDR3 protein: CASSLGTGLNTEAFF
CDR3 DNA: TGTGCCAGCAGCTTGGGCACAGGGCTAAACACTGAAGCTTTCTTT

clone size: once
J gene: TRBJ2-1
V gene: TRBV9
D gene: -
CDR3 protein: CASSVKGGSPRGEQFF
CDR3 DNA: TGTGCCAGCAGCGTGAAGGGGGGCAGTCCTCGTGGTGAGCAGTTCTTC

clone size: once
J gene: TRBJ2-2
V gene: TRBV5-6
D gene: TRBD1
CDR3 protein: CASSLGQGARNTGELFF
CDR3 DNA: TGTGCCAGCAGCTTGGGGCAGGGGGCTCGGAACACCGGGGAGCTGTTTTTT

clone size: -
J gene: TRBJ2-3
V gene: TRBV6-4
D gene: TRBD2
CDR3 protein: CASSDAGTSGALDTQYF
CDR3 DNA: TGTGCCAGCAGTGACGCAGGGACTAGCGGTGCATTAGATACGCAGTATTTT

clone size: -
J gene: TRBJ1-5
V gene: TRBV27
D gene: -
CDR3 protein: CASSPPRPYSNQPQHF
CDR3 DNA: TGTGCCAGCAGTCCCCCGAGGCCTTATAGCAATCAGCCCCAGCATTTT

clone size: -
J gene: TRBJ1-5
V gene: TRBV6-5
D gene: -
CDR3 protein: CASSLVASYSNQPQHF
CDR3 DNA: TGTGCCAGCAGTTTAGTCGCTTCATATAGCAATCAGCCCCAGCATTTT

clone size: -
J gene: TRBJ2-7
V gene: TRBV13
D gene: -
CDR3 protein: CASSLRGADYEQYF
CDR3 DNA: TGTGCCAGCAGCTTACGAGGGGCCGACTACGAGCAGTACTTC

clone size: -
J gene: TRBJ1-5
V gene: TRBV6-1
D gene: -
CDR3 protein: CASSEMGGNQPQHF
CDR3 DNA: TGTGCCAGCAGCGAGATGGGGGGCAATCAGCCCCAGCATTTT

clone size: -
J gene: TRBJ1-4
V gene: TRBV19
D gene: -
CDR3 protein: CASSIQGGEKLFF
CDR3 DNA: TGTGCCAGTAGTATACAGGGCGGTGAAAAACTGTTTTTT

clone size: -
J gene: TRBJ2-7
V gene: TRBV6-5
D gene: -
CDR3 protein: CASSRDSGLPYEQYF
CDR3 DNA: TGTGCCAGCAGCCGAGACAGCGGACTTCCCTACGAGCAGTACTTC

clone size: -
J gene: TRBJ1-5
V gene: TRBV19
D gene: -
CDR3 protein: CASSIRGRMDQPQHF
CDR3 DNA: TGTGCCAGTAGTATACGGGGTAGGATGGATCAGCCCCAGCATTTT

clone size: -
J gene: TRBJ2-3
V gene: TRBV6-1
D gene: -
CDR3 protein: CASSEGTDTQYF
CDR3 DNA: TGTGCCAGCAGTGAGGGCACAGATACGCAGTATTTT

clone size: -
J gene: TRBJ2-7
V gene: TRBV27
D gene: -
CDR3 protein: CASSLGKAAFDEQYF
CDR3 DNA: TGTGCCAGCAGTCTGGGGAAGGCGGCCTTCGACGAGCAGTACTTC

clone size: -
J gene: TRBJ1-6
V gene: TRBV11-2
D gene: -
CDR3 protein: CASRPGGELSPLHF
CDR3 DNA: TGTGCCAGCAGACCCGGGGGGGAGTTATCACCCCTCCACTTT

clone size: -
J gene: TRBJ2-1
V gene: TRBV7-8
D gene: TRBD2
CDR3 protein: CASSLILAGLGNEQFF
CDR3 DNA: TGTGCCAGCAGCTTGATACTAGCGGGGCTTGGCAATGAGCAGTTCTTC

clone size: -
J gene: TRBJ2-5
V gene: TRBV5-1
D gene: -
CDR3 protein: CASSERQETQYF
CDR3 DNA: TGCGCCAGCAGCGAACGACAAGAGACCCAGTACTTC

clone size: -
J gene: TRBJ2-7
V gene: TRBV9
D gene: TRBD2
CDR3 protein: CASSVELAGAVLYF
CDR3 DNA: TGTGCCAGCAGCGTAGAGTTAGCGGGGGCCGTTCTGTACTTC

clone size: -
J gene: TRBJ2-5
V gene: TRBV19
D gene: TRBD1
CDR3 protein: CASSLDDRGGETQYF
CDR3 DNA: TGTGCCAGTAGTCTCGACGACAGGGGCGGGGAGACCCAGTACTTC

clone size: once
J gene: TRBJ2-5
V gene: TRBV7-2
D gene: TRBD2
CDR3 protein: CASSSPTSGGETQYF
CDR3 DNA: TGTGCCAGCAGCTCCCCGACTAGCGGGGGAGAGACCCAGTACTTC

clone size: few
J gene: TRBJ1-4
V gene: TRBV29-1
D gene: -
CDR3 protein: CSGGGGDGKLFF
CDR3 DNA: TGCAGCGGGGGAGGGGGGGATGGAAAACTGTTTTTT

clone size: -
J gene: TRBJ2-7
V gene: TRBV15
D gene: -
CDR3 protein: CATSRFSDEQYF
CDR3 DNA: TGTGCCACCAGCAGGTTTTCAGACGAGCAGTACTTC

clone size: -
J gene: TRBJ1-2
V gene: TRBV19
D gene: -
CDR3 protein: CASSMTRDRRFYGYTF
CDR3 DNA: TGTGCCAGTAGCATGACCCGGGACCGACGTTTCTATGGCTACACCTTC

clone size: -
J gene: TRBJ2-3
V gene: TRBV4-3
D gene: -
CDR3 protein: CASSQDRTTDTQYF
CDR3 DNA: TGCGCCAGCAGCCAAGATCGGACCACAGATACGCAGTATTTT

clone size: -
J gene: TRBJ2-5
V gene: TRBV6-1
D gene: TRBD1
CDR3 protein: CASRDGTGGLETQYF
CDR3 DNA: TGTGCCAGCAGAGACGGGACAGGGGGTCTAGAGACCCAGTACTTC

clone size: -
J gene: TRBJ1-1
V gene: TRBV6-6
D gene: -
CDR3 protein: CASSLKGTEAFF
CDR3 DNA: TGTGCCAGCAGTCTCAAGGGTACTGAAGCTTTCTTT

clone size: -
J gene: TRBJ2-5
V gene: TRBV7-2
D gene: TRBD1
CDR3 protein: CASSLGPGQQETQYF
CDR3 DNA: TGTGCCAGCAGCCTCGGACCGGGACAGCAAGAGACCCAGTACTTC

clone size: few
J gene: TRBJ1-1
V gene: TRBV9
D gene: -
CDR3 protein: CASSPPINTEAFF
CDR3 DNA: TGTGCCAGCAGCCCCCCGATAAACACTGAAGCTTTCTTT